A single sample is the source of the 5 T cell receptor beta chains below, sequenced in a study of regulatory T cells in long-lasting Graves disease. The time point was: persistent/refractory GD, antithyroid drugs over 5 years with positive TRAb. Preparation of the TCR library used RNA extracted from PBMCs. The authors built TCR beta libraries using iRepertoire HTBI primers and Arm-PCR of CDR3 regions. TCRdb re-analysed the multiplex PCR reads in MiXCR, keeping a single row per CDR3 protein. The sample records roughly 400,000 distinct CDR3 sequences, 21% being singletons. The specimen comprised peripheral blood mononuclear cells (PBMCs), sampled when the disease was refractory, from a patient treated with antithyroid drugs. The receptors here all came from a female donor with Graves disease.

This clonotype showed up just a few times. V is TRBV2 and J is TRBJ1-1, with a weak D call TRBD1 (6 bases). The ends were cut back, 3 bases at V and 3 bases at J, with 11 bases in the middle. This CDR3 region has 14 residues. Germline V gene sequence: CDR1 SNHLY, CDR2 FYNNEI. The CDR3 nucleotides are TGTGCCAGCAGTGACTGGGGGGCGGACACTGAAGCTTTCTTT. Its protein product is CASSDWGADTEAFF.

This clonotype was found many times. This sequence joins TRBV20-1 and TRBJ2-5, with D unresolved. From germline, CDR1 is DFQATT and CDR2 SNEGSKA (reference sequence). The CDR3 extends over 13 amino acids. Trimming took off 6 bases at V and 5 bases at J, with 16 bases between the two ends. The CDR3 sequence is CSAPRRVSETQYF. DNA of the CDR3: TGCAGTGCCCCCCGAAGGGTGAGCGAGACCCAGTACTTC.

This clonotype has just a few counts. The V and J genes are TRBV30 and TRBJ2-7, with 8 bases that match TRBD2. Germline loops: CDR1 GTSNPN, CDR2 SVGIG (reference sequence). With V trimmed by 5 bases and J by 1 base, 4 bases remained unmatched. The CDR3 sequence is 13 residues long. The DNA of the CDR3 is TGTGCCTGGGAAGCGGGAGAATCCTACGAGCAGTACTTC. Protein sequence: CAWEAGESYEQYF.

CDR3 sequence reads: CASSSSLSNEQYF. The CDR3 DNA sequence: TGTGCCAGCAGTTCATCTTTGTCCAACGAGCAGTACTTC. The chain links TRBV27 to TRBJ2-7; the D is unclear. Germline lookup yields CDR1 MNHEY and CDR2 SMNVEV (reference sequence). V gave up 4 bases and J gave up 5 bases, with 12 bases separating them. This CDR3 region has 13 residues.

The chain combines TRBV4-1 with TRBJ2-5, with D possibly being TRBD2 (6 bases). CDR1 is MGHRA, CDR2 YSYEKL, per germline. CDR3 length equals 15 residues. Trimming cost V 8 bases and J 1 base, with 17 bases left between them. In nucleotides, the CDR3 is TGCGCCAGCGCCCGTCGGATAGCGGTCCAAGAGACCCAGTACTTC. Amino acids: CASARRIAVQETQYF.